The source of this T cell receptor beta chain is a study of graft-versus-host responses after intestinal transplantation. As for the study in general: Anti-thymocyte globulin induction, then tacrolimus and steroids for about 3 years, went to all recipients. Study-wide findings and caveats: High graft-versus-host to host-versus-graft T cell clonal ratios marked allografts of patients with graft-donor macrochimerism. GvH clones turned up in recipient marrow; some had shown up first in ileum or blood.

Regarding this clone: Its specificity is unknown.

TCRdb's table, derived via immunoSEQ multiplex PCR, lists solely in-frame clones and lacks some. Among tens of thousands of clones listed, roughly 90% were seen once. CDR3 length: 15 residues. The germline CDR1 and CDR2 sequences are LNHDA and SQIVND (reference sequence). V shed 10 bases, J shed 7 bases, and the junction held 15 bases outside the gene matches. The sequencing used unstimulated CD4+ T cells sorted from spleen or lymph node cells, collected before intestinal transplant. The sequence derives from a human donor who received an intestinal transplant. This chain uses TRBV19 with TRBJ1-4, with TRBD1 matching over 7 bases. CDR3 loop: CATTRTGTAIEKLFF. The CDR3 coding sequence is TGTGCCACTACCCGGACCGGGACAGCAATTGAAAAACTGTTTTTT.